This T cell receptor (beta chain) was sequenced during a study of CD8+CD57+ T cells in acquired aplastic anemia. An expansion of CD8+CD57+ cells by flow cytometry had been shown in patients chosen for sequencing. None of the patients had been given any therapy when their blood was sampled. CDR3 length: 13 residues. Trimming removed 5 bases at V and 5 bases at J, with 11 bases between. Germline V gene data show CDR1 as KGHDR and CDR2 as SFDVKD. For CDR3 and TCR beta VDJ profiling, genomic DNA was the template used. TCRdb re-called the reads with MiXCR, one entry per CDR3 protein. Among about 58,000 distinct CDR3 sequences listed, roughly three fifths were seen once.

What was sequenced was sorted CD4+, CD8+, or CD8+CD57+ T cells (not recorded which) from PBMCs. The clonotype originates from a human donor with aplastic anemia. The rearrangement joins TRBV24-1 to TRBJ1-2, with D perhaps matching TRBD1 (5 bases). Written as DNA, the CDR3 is TGTGCCACCAGTGGGGCAGGGTGGTATGGCTACACCTTC. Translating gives CATSGAGWYGYTF.